This record concerns one TCR beta chain sequence. Its antigen is undetermined. V dropped 7 bases and J dropped 8; count of bases not matched to a gene: 8. CDR1 is SNHLY and CDR2 is FYNNEI in the germline V gene. CDR3 size: 14 residues. Primers: 60 Vbeta forward and 13 Jbeta reverse. Libraries were prepared by immunoSEQ multiplex PCR; TCRdb keeps only in-frame clonotypes and omits some of them. The data contain around 150,000 clones, roughly two thirds of them seen just once; the ten biggest clones take up approximately 15%. This entry comes from a study of cytomegalovirus exposure and HLA in healthy donors. Study results and limitations: Fewer than 20,000 TCR beta sequences were associated with HLA alleles at 0.05 false discovery rate in a later analysis.

This TCR derives from a human donor in good health. Input material: PBMCs. The chain carries TRBV2 and TRBJ2-1; 10 bases match TRBD1. CDR3 sequence reads: CASTGTGEGDEQFF. For the CDR3, the DNA is TGTGCCAGCACCGGGACAGGGGAGGGTGATGAGCAGTTCTTC.